One and the same sample provided the 3 T cell receptor beta chains below, sequenced in a study of T cell responses to AZD1222 COVID-19 vaccine. Sequenced by immunoSEQ multiplex PCR; TCRdb stores in-frame clones only, minus some. The repertoire holds roughly 120,000 clones, with 70% to 90% as singletons. Sequences were derived from peripheral blood, sampled 28 days after the second AZD1222 dose. The receptor set was obtained from an adult who received the AZD1222 COVID-19 vaccine.

This chain connects TRBV5-1 to TRBJ1-4; perhaps TRBD1 as D (5 bases). The CDR3 has 15 residues. CDR1 and CDR2 (germline): SGHRS, YFSETQ. V was shortened by 2 bases and J by 6 bases, with 14 bases between the two germline ends. The CDR3 DNA follows: TGCGCCAGCAGCTTAGGAGGAAGGGGTGATGAAAAACTGTTTTTT. Translation: CASSLGGRGDEKLFF.

This clone was counted a single time. V and J are TRBV7-2 and TRBJ2-2, with TRBD2 matching 8 bases. The CDR3 extends over 17 amino acids. Germline V lookup: CDR1 SGHTA, CDR2 FQGNSA. Unmatched junction bases numbered 11, after V lost 2 bases and J lost 6 bases. The CDR3 sequence: CASSLLRGRTSSGELFF. The CDR3 DNA follows: TGTGCCAGCAGCTTACTACGCGGGAGGACTTCGTCCGGGGAGCTGTTTTTT.

This rearrangement joins TRBV7-8 to TRBJ1-2; D is unclear. V gave up 5 bases and J gave up 3 bases, with 16 bases separating them. The CDR3 loop spans 15 amino acids. Germline-derived CDR1 and CDR2 are SGHVS and FQNEAQ. The CDR3 sequence is CASSPADNGDYGYTF. CDR3 DNA sequence: TGTGCCAGCAGCCCAGCCGATAACGGAGACTATGGCTACACCTTC.